This entry features one T cell receptor (beta chain) sequence. The antigen remains unidentified. This record belongs to a study of regulatory T cells in long-lasting Graves disease. iRepertoire HTBI primers and Arm-PCR of CDR3 regions built TCR beta libraries. TCRdb processed the multiplex PCR reads anew with MiXCR; each CDR3 protein has one entry. Of 600,000 to 800,000 distinct CDR3 sequences listed, around 30% are singletons. Documented time point: persistent/refractory GD, antithyroid drugs over 5 years with positive TRAb. There was RNA extracted from PBMCs, and the TCR library was made from it. Patients came through an endocrinology department, and that department was in Xi'an, China. Overall study findings and caveats: Segments TRBV28, TRBJ1-2 and TRBJ2-5 showed preferential usage in persistent disease. The persistent group shared 3,000 or so public clonotypes, more than the approximately 970 shared by new patients.

The germline V gene encodes CDR1 DFQATT and CDR2 SNEGSKA (reference sequence). CDR3 length equals 15 residues. V lost 0 bases and J lost 2, with 13 bases in between. This TCR was recovered from a female donor with Graves disease. Sequences were derived from peripheral blood mononuclear cells (PBMCs), sampled when the disease was refractory, from a patient treated with antithyroid drugs. The V gene is TRBV20-1, the J gene TRBJ1-2, with D possibly TRBD1 on 5 matching bases. CDR3 residues: CSARDPDMPNYGYTF. The DNA for the CDR3 is TGCAGTGCTAGAGATCCGGACATGCCAAACTATGGCTACACCTTC.